This TCR beta chain was captured in a study of cytomegalovirus exposure and HLA in healthy donors. The CDR3 is 14 residues long. Germline V gene data show CDR1 as MNHEY and CDR2 as SMNVEV (reference sequence). V was clipped by 6 bases and J by 11 bases; unmatched bases: 13. The study ran its PCR with 60 Vbeta and 13 Jbeta primers. Generated by immunoSEQ multiplex PCR, the TCRdb table keeps only in-frame clones and is missing some. The sample carries 150,000 or so clones, around 74% recorded once. J is TRBJ1-1 and V is TRBV27; 9 bases are shared with TRBD1. The source of this sequence is a man younger than 35 in good health and CMV-seronegative. Sequences were obtained from PBMCs. The CDR3 reads CASSDNRGLGGAFF. CDR3 nucleotide sequence: TGTGCCAGCAGCGACAACAGGGGGCTAGGAGGGGCTTTCTTT.